This T cell receptor (beta chain) was observed in a study of T cells after yellow fever vaccination. At least ten counts were recorded for this clonotype. MiXCR was run by TCRdb on the 5' RACE reads, yielding one entry per CDR3 protein. The table shows 30,000 or so distinct CDR3 sequences, with 4% to 4.5% occurring only once. Germline CDR1 and CDR2: SGDLS and YYNGEE. V was clipped by 3 bases and J by 0 bases, with 10 bases between them. This CDR3 contains 15 residues. V usage is TRBV9 and J usage is TRBJ2-1; D remains ambiguous. Sequenced here: CD8+ T cells sorted from PBMCs, sampled 5 days after the yellow fever booster vaccination. The TCR comes from a young man who received the YFV17D yellow fever vaccine. The CDR3 spells CASSGRSSSYNEQFF. The CDR3 nucleotides are TGTGCCAGCAGCGGTAGGTCTAGCTCCTACAATGAGCAGTTCTTC. Using reference TRBV9 and TRBJ2-1 for the parts outside the CDR3, the full variable domain is DSGVTQTPKHLITATGQRVTLRCSPRSGDLSVYWYQQSLDQGLQFLIQYYNGEERAKGNILERFSAQQFPDLHSELNLSSLELGDSALYFCASSGRSSSYNEQFFGPGTRLTVL.